The rows below give T cell receptor beta chains drawn from one sample of a study of long-term antiretroviral therapy in people with HIV. Produced via immunoSEQ multiplex PCR; TCRdb's table is partial and in-frame only. The sample gives fewer than 35,000 clones, roughly four fifths of which show up once; roughly 7.9% is in the top ten. This material consisted of unsorted PBMCs, taken 0.4 years before starting antiretroviral therapy. These receptors all stem from a man between 18 and 29 years old with HIV. Both conserved end residues are part of each CDR3. The order of the fields is J gene, D gene, V gene, clone size, CDR3 protein, CDR3 DNA. D genes are given only for firm matches. Only part of the rows carry a size: once, few, many, or a class if the clone is expanded.

J: TRBJ2-3; D: TRBD1; V: TRBV7-9; size: .; CDR3: CASSGQGTDTQYF; DNA: TGTGCCAGTTCGGGACAGGGCACCGATACGCAGTATTTT
J: TRBJ2-3; D: .; V: TRBV19; size: .; CDR3: CASSHPGVADTQYF; DNA: TGTGCCAGTAGCCACCCCGGGGTTGCAGATACGCAGTATTTT
J: TRBJ2-7; D: .; V: TRBV2; size: .; CDR3: CASSGTGVSSGGIYEQYF; DNA: TGTGCCAGCAGTGGGACAGGGGTATCTAGCGGGGGTATATACGAGCAGTACTTC
J: TRBJ1-5; D: .; V: TRBV27; size: once; CDR3: CATAPVSGSNQPQHF; DNA: TGTGCCACAGCCCCCGTTTCAGGGTCCAATCAGCCCCAGCATTTT
J: TRBJ2-5; D: TRBD2; V: TRBV19; size: once; CDR3: CASSITAGLGETQYF; DNA: TGTGCCAGTAGTATAACAGCGGGGCTTGGCGAGACCCAGTACTTC
J: TRBJ2-1; D: .; V: TRBV7-8; size: .; CDR3: CASSLRSGTSNEQFF; DNA: TGTGCCAGCAGCTTAAGGTCCGGGACTTCCAATGAGCAGTTCTTC
J: TRBJ1-3; D: .; V: TRBV4-3; size: .; CDR3: CASSQDPPHGSSGNTIYF; DNA: TGCGCCAGCAGCCAAGATCCGCCCCACGGGAGCTCTGGAAACACCATATATTTT
J: TRBJ2-3; D: TRBD2; V: TRBV4-1; size: .; CDR3: CASSQGLAGGPTDTQYF; DNA: TGCGCCAGCAGCCAAGGGCTAGCGGGGGGACCAACAGATACGCAGTATTTT
J: TRBJ1-6; D: .; V: TRBV6-1; size: .; CDR3: CASSEAGGAPSPLHF; DNA: TGTGCCAGCAGTGAAGCGGGAGGGGCCCCGTCCCCCCTCCACTTT
J: TRBJ2-7; D: .; V: TRBV11-2; size: .; CDR3: CASSPPGVGDEQYF; DNA: TGTGCCAGCAGCCCTCCGGGGGTTGGGGACGAGCAGTACTTC
J: TRBJ2-1; D: .; V: TRBV6-4; size: .; CDR3: CASSERDDNEQFF; DNA: TGTGCCAGCAGTGAAAGAGACGACAATGAGCAGTTCTTC
J: TRBJ1-5; D: .; V: TRBV5-4; size: .; CDR3: CASSLDSQQPQHF; DNA: TGTGCCAGCAGCTTGGATTCCCAACAGCCCCAGCATTTT
J: TRBJ2-5; D: .; V: TRBV7-3; size: .; CDR3: CASSLIEGEGHKTQYF; DNA: TGTGCCAGCAGCTTAATTGAGGGGGAGGGCCATAAGACCCAGTACTTC
J: TRBJ2-3; D: TRBD1; V: TRBV5-1; size: once; CDR3: CASSSTRDRVSDTQYF; DNA: TGCGCCAGCAGCTCAACCCGGGACAGGGTCTCAGATACGCAGTATTTT
J: TRBJ2-7; D: TRBD2; V: TRBV6-5; size: .; CDR3: CASSYSGGSSYEQYF; DNA: TGTGCCAGCAGTTACTCGGGAGGGAGCTCCTACGAGCAGTACTTC
J: TRBJ2-7; D: .; V: TRBV7-8; size: .; CDR3: CASSLRQISYEQYF; DNA: TGTGCCAGCAGCTTAAGACAGATATCCTACGAGCAGTACTTC
J: TRBJ2-7; D: .; V: TRBV5-1; size: .; CDR3: CASSLPEPTYEQYF; DNA: TGCGCCAGCAGCTTGCCGGAGCCAACCTACGAGCAGTACTTC
J: TRBJ2-7; D: TRBD2; V: TRBV4-1; size: .; CDR3: CASSQGSGGLYEQYF; DNA: TGCGCCAGCAGCCAAGGTAGCGGGGGTCTCTACGAGCAGTACTTC
J: TRBJ1-6; D: .; V: TRBV5-4; size: .; CDR3: CASSLWDPHSPLHF; DNA: TGTGCCAGCAGCTTATGGGACCCCCATTCACCCCTCCACTTT
J: TRBJ2-1; D: TRBD2; V: TRBV6-5; size: .; CDR3: CASSYSSSGRPEQFF; DNA: TGTGCCAGCAGTTACAGCTCTAGCGGGAGGCCTGAGCAGTTCTTC
J: TRBJ2-2; D: .; V: TRBV11-1; size: once; CDR3: CASSRLGRNTGELFF; DNA: TGTGCCAGCAGCCGACTTGGGAGAAACACCGGGGAGCTGTTTTTT
J: TRBJ1-5; D: .; V: TRBV5-4; size: .; CDR3: CASSQEVVQANQPQHF; DNA: TGTGCCAGCAGCCAAGAGGTGGTCCAGGCAAATCAGCCCCAGCATTTT
J: TRBJ2-1; D: TRBD2; V: TRBV7-2; size: once; CDR3: CASSFVGTSGRGKTNEQFF; DNA: TGTGCCAGCAGCTTCGTGGGGACTAGCGGGAGGGGTAAGACCAATGAGCAGTTCTTC
J: TRBJ1-2; D: .; V: TRBV6-5; size: .; CDR3: CASSRTGSLGYGYTF; DNA: TGTGCCAGCAGTCGAACAGGGAGTTTAGGCTATGGCTACACCTTC
J: TRBJ2-1; D: .; V: TRBV7-9; size: .; CDR3: CASSLAWVRGLNEQFF; DNA: TGTGCCAGCAGCTTAGCGTGGGTCCGGGGGCTCAATGAGCAGTTCTTC
J: TRBJ1-3; D: .; V: TRBV19; size: few; CDR3: CASSIVGTGNTIYF; DNA: TGTGCCAGTAGTATAGTTGGTACTGGAAACACCATATATTTT
J: TRBJ1-2; D: .; V: TRBV6-1; size: few; CDR3: CASSPLGHYGYTF; DNA: TGTGCCAGCAGCCCCCTAGGGCACTATGGCTACACCTTC
J: TRBJ2-5; D: .; V: TRBV29-1; size: .; CDR3: CSVESPGRETQYF; DNA: TGCAGCGTTGAATCCCCAGGGCGAGAGACCCAGTACTTC
J: TRBJ2-1; D: TRBD2; V: TRBV29-1; size: once; CDR3: CSVDRTSGNEQFF; DNA: TGCAGCGTTGATCGGACTAGTGGCAATGAGCAGTTCTTC
J: TRBJ2-3; D: .; V: TRBV5-1; size: .; CDR3: CASSFLSGTSTDTQYF; DNA: TGCGCCAGCAGCTTCCTCTCGGGGACTAGCACAGATACGCAGTATTTT
J: TRBJ2-3; D: .; V: TRBV27; size: .; CDR3: CASSRGIQQYF; DNA: TGTGCCAGCAGTAGGGGGATTCAGCAGTATTTT
J: TRBJ1-1; D: .; V: TRBV27; size: once; CDR3: CASTSGGAEAFF; DNA: TGTGCCAGCACCTCGGGGGGGGCTGAAGCTTTCTTT
J: TRBJ2-3; D: .; V: TRBV11-1; size: .; CDR3: CASSPRGIITDTQYF; DNA: TGTGCCAGCAGCCCTCGGGGGATTATCACAGATACGCAGTATTTT
J: TRBJ2-7; D: TRBD1; V: TRBV11-2; size: .; CDR3: CASSTRTGPFEQYF; DNA: TGTGCCAGCAGCACCCGGACAGGTCCCTTCGAGCAGTACTTC
J: TRBJ1-4; D: TRBD1; V: TRBV30; size: few; CDR3: CAWSGGQGMGKLFF; DNA: TGTGCCTGGAGTGGAGGACAGGGGATGGGGAAACTGTTTTTT
J: TRBJ2-7; D: TRBD2; V: TRBV9; size: .; CDR3: CASSPGGGGEQYF; DNA: TGTGCCAGCAGCCCAGGTGGGGGAGGGGAGCAGTACTTC
J: TRBJ2-5; D: .; V: TRBV5-1; size: .; CDR3: CASSSSPGRQETQYF; DNA: TGCGCCAGCAGCTCATCCCCAGGGAGGCAAGAGACCCAGTACTTC
J: TRBJ1-3; D: .; V: TRBV10-3; size: .; CDR3: CAIRNSYSSGNTIYF; DNA: TGTGCCATCAGGAACAGCTACAGCTCTGGAAACACCATATATTTT
J: TRBJ2-3; D: .; V: TRBV21-1; size: few; CDR3: CASIDPRLAGGPDTQYF; DNA: TGTGCCAGCATCGATCCTCGACTAGCGGGAGGGCCAGATACGCAGTATTTT
J: TRBJ2-7; D: .; V: TRBV19; size: .; CDR3: CASSYLAGGEQYF; DNA: TGTGCCAGTAGTTACCTCGCCGGGGGCGAGCAGTACTTC
J: TRBJ2-7; D: .; V: TRBV4-2; size: .; CDR3: CASSEGPLSEQYF; DNA: TGTGCCAGCAGCGAGGGACCCCTCTCCGAGCAGTACTTC
J: TRBJ1-2; D: .; V: TRBV5-1; size: .; CDR3: CASSLVAGGDYGYTF; DNA: TGCGCCAGCAGCTTGGTGGCGGGGGGCGACTATGGCTACACCTTC
J: TRBJ2-3; D: TRBD1; V: TRBV29-1; size: .; CDR3: CSVEGQGYSDTQYF; DNA: TGCAGCGTAGAAGGACAGGGATATTCCGATACGCAGTATTTT
J: TRBJ1-5; D: TRBD1; V: TRBV28; size: .; CDR3: CASSTVRGQGNQPQHF; DNA: TGTGCCAGCAGTACGGTAAGGGGACAGGGAAACCAGCCCCAGCATTTT
J: TRBJ2-4; D: TRBD2; V: TRBV4-3; size: .; CDR3: CASSQGSGTRENIQYF; DNA: TGCGCCAGCAGCCAGGGCTCCGGGACTAGGGAAAACATTCAGTACTTC
J: TRBJ2-7; D: TRBD2; V: TRBV9; size: .; CDR3: CASSVTSGTYEQYF; DNA: TGTGCCAGCAGCGTCACTAGCGGGACCTACGAGCAGTACTTC
J: TRBJ1-2; D: .; V: TRBV30; size: .; CDR3: CAWSVVGQNYGYTF; DNA: TGTGCCTGGAGTGTAGTCGGACAGAACTATGGCTACACCTTC
J: TRBJ1-4; D: .; V: TRBV30; size: .; CDR3: CAWSLEIATNEKLFF; DNA: TGTGCCTGGAGTCTTGAAATTGCAACTAATGAAAAACTGTTTTTT
J: TRBJ2-5; D: .; V: TRBV27; size: .; CDR3: CASSYFPLEGTETQYF; DNA: TGTGCCAGCAGTTATTTTCCCTTGGAGGGGACGGAGACCCAGTACTTC
J: TRBJ1-1; D: .; V: TRBV27; size: .; CDR3: CASSSPHTRGNTEAFF; DNA: TGTGCCAGCAGTTCTCCCCACACTAGGGGGAACACTGAAGCTTTCTTT
J: TRBJ1-3; D: TRBD1; V: TRBV6-1; size: .; CDR3: CASSAGQGGSGNTIYF; DNA: TGTGCCAGCAGTGCTGGACAGGGTGGTTCTGGAAACACCATATATTTT
J: TRBJ1-2; D: .; V: TRBV19; size: .; CDR3: CASSMAGVGYGYTF; DNA: TGTGCCAGTAGTATGGCCGGGGTGGGCTATGGCTACACCTTC
J: TRBJ1-1; D: .; V: TRBV5-1; size: .; CDR3: CASSPGTTEAFF; DNA: TGCGCCAGCAGCCCAGGGACTACTGAAGCTTTCTTT
J: TRBJ1-2; D: .; V: TRBV2; size: few; CDR3: CASSPQGPEGGYTF; DNA: TGTGCCAGCAGCCCACAGGGCCCCGAGGGAGGCTACACCTTC
J: TRBJ1-6; D: .; V: TRBV27; size: .; CDR3: CASSLGRTPLHF; DNA: TGTGCCAGCAGTTTAGGTCGGACACCCCTCCACTTT